Sequencing of this T cell receptor (beta chain) was carried out in a study of shared clonotypes between healthy human individuals. The run depth of the assay was deep. Sequenced by immunoSEQ multiplex PCR; TCRdb stores in-frame clones only, minus some. The repertoire includes fewer than 2.5 million clones, roughly 93% of them detected once, and approximately 0.36% sits in the top ten. The CDR3 extends over 12 amino acids. Trimming took off 5 bases at V and 6 bases at J, with 10 bases between the two ends. Germline values: CDR1 KGHSH, CDR2 LQKENI. General study results and limits: Clonotypes not shared had lower generation probabilities than those common to all four donors. Larger richness was generally estimated for naive than memory subsets.

Remarks on this clone: Its antigen remains unknown.

The chain has TRBV18 and TRBJ1-1, with D unresolved. Material for sequencing was naive CD4+ T cells from PBMCs. This sample's subset: CD45RA+ positively selected. The TCR originated in a man between 18 and 29 years old in good health. Some clones in this sample may be carry-over from other donors' samples. CDR3 coding DNA: TGTGCCAGCTCATCCGTCCTCTCTGAAGCTTTCTTT. Translating it yields CASSSVLSEAFF.